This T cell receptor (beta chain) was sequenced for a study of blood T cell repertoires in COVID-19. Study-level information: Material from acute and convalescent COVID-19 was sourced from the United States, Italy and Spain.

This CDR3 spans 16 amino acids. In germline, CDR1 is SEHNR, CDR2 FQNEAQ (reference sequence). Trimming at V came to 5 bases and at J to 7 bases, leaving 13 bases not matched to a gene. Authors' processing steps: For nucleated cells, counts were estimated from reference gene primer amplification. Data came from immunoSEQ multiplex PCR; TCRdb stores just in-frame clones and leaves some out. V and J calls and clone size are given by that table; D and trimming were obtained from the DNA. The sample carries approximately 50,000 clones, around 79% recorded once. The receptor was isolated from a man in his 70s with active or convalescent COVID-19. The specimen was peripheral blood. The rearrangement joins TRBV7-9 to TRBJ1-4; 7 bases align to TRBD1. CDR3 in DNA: TGTGCCAGCAGCCCGGGGGCTTGGGGGGACAGTGAAAAACTGTTTTTT. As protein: CASSPGAWGDSEKLFF. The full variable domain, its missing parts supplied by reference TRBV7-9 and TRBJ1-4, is DTGVSQNPRHKITKRGQNVTFRCDPISEHNRLYWYRQTLGQGPEFLTYFQNEAQLEKSRLLSDRFSAERPKGSFSTLEIQRTEQGDSAMYLCASSPGAWGDSEKLFFGSGTQLSVL.